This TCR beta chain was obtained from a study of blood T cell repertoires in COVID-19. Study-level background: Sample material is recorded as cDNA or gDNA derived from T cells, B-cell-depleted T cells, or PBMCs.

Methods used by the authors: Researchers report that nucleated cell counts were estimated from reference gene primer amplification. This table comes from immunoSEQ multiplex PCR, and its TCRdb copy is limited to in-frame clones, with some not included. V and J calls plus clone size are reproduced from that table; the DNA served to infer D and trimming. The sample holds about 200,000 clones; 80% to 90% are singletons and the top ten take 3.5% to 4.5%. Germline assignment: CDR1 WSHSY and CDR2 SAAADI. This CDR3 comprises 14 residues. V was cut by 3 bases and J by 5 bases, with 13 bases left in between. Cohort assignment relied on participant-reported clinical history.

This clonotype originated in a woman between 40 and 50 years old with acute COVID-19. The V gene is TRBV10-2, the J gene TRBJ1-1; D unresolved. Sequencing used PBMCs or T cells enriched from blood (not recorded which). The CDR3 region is CASSELGRGTEAFF. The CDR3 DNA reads TGCGCCAGCAGTGAACTGGGCCGGGGAACTGAAGCTTTCTTT.